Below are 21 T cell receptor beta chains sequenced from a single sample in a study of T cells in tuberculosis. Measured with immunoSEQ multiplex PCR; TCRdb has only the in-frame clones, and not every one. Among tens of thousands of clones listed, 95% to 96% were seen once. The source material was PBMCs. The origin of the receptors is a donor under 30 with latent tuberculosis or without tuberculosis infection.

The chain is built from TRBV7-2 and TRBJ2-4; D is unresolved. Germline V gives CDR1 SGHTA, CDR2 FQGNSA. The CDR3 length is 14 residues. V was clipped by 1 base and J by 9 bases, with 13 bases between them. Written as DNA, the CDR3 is TGTGCCAGCAGCTTAGTTTTATATACCGGCATTCAGTACTTC. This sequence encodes CASSLVLYTGIQYF.

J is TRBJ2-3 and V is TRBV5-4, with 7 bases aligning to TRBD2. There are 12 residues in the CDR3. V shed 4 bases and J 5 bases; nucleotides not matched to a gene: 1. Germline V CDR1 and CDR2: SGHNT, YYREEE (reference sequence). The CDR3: CASSRGGDTQYF. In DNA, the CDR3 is TGTGCCAGCAGCCGCGGGGGAGATACGCAGTATTTT.

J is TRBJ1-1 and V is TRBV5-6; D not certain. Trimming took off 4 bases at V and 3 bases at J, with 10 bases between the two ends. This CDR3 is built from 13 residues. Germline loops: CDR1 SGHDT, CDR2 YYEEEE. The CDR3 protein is CASSVNPDTEAFF. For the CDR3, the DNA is TGTGCCAGCAGCGTTAACCCGGACACTGAAGCTTTCTTT.

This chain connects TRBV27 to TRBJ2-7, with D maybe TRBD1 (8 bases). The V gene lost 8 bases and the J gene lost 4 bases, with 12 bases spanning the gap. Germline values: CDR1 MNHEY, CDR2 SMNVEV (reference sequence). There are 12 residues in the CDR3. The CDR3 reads CASGQGGYEQYF. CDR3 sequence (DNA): TGTGCCAGCGGACAGGGAGGGTACGAGCAGTACTTC.

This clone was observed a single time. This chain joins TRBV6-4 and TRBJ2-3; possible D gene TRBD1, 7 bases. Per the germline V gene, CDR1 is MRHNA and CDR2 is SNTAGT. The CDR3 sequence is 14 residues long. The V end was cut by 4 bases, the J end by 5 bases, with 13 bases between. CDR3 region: CASSVAGGRDTQYF. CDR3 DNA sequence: TGTGCCAGCAGTGTGGCAGGGGGGCGAGATACGCAGTATTTT.

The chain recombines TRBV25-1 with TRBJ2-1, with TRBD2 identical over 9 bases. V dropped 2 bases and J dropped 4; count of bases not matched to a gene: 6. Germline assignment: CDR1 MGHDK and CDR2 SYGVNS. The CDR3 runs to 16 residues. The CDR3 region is CASSESGGPSYNEQFF. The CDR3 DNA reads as TGTGCCAGCAGTGAAAGCGGGGGGCCATCTTACAATGAGCAGTTCTTC.

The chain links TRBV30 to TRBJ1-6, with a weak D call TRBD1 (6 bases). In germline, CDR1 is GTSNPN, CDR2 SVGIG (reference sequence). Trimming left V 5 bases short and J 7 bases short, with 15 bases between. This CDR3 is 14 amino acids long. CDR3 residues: CAWRGGDWNSPLHF. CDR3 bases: TGTGCCTGGCGAGGGGGAGATTGGAATTCACCCCTCCACTTT.

The CDR3 here is CASSPGTGSSTFF. CDR3 nucleotides: TGTGCCAGCAGCCCGGGGACAGGTAGTTCGACTTTCTTT. The J gene is TRBJ1-1, the V gene TRBV7-3; TRBD1 agrees at 8 bases. In germline, CDR1 is SGHTA, CDR2 FQGTGA. V shed 5 bases and J 12 bases; nucleotides not matched to a gene: 11. The CDR3 spans 13 residues.

The CDR3 reads CASRRDYEQYF. For the CDR3, the DNA is TGTGCCAGCAGGCGAGACTACGAGCAGTACTTC. This chain joins TRBV6-5 and TRBJ2-7; D ambiguous. The CDR3 covers 11 residues. V lost 6 bases to trimming and J lost 3 bases, with 6 bases between them. Germline loops: CDR1 MNHEY, CDR2 SVGAGI.

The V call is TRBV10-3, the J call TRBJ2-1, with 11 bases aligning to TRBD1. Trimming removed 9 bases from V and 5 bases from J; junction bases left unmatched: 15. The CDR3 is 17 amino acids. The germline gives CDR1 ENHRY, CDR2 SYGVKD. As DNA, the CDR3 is TGTGCCATTACCGGGACAGGGGGTCTCACTGGCAACAATGAGCAGTTCTTC. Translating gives CAITGTGGLTGNNEQFF.

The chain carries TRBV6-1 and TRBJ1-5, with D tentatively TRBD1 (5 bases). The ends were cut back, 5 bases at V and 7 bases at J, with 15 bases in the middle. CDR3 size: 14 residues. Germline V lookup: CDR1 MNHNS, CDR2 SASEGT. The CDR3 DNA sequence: TGTGCCAGCAGTCCGGGGTTGGGGGGACAGCCCCAGCATTTT. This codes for CASSPGLGGQPQHF.

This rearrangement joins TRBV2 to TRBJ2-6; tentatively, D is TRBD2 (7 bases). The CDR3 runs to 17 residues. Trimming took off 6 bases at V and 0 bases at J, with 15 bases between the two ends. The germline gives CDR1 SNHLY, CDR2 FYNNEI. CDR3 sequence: CASSVAGAYSGANVLTF. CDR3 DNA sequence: TGTGCCAGCAGCGTCGCGGGGGCTTACTCTGGGGCCAACGTCCTGACTTTC.

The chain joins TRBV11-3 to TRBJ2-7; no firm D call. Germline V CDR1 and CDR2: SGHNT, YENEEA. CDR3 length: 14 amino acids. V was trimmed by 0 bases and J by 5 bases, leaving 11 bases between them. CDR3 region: CASSLDSQSNEQYF. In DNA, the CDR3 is TGTGCCAGCAGCTTAGATTCTCAGTCAAACGAGCAGTACTTC.

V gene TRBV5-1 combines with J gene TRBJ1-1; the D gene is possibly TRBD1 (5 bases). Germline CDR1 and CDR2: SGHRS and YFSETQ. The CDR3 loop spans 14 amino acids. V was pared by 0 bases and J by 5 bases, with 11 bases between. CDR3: CASSLELGGTEAFF. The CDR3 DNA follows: TGCGCCAGCAGCTTGGAACTGGGGGGGACTGAAGCTTTCTTT.

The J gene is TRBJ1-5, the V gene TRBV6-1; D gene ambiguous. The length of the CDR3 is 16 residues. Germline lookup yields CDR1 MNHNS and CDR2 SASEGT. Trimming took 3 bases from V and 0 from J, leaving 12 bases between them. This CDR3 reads CASSEARTPSNQPQHF. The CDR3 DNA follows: TGTGCCAGCAGTGAGGCCAGGACTCCTAGCAATCAGCCCCAGCATTTT.

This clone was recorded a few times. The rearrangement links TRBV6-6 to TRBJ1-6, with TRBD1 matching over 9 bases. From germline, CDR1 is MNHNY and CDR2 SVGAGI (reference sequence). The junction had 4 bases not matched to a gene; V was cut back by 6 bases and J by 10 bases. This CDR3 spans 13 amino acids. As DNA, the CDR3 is TGTGCCAGCAGGACAGGGGGGCTGTCACCCCTCCACTTT. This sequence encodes CASRTGGLSPLHF.

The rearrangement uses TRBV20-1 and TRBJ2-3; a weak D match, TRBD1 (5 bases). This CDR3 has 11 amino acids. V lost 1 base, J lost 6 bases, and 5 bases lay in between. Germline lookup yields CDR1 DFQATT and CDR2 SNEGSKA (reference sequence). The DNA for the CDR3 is TGCAGTGCTAGAGGGGGCGATACGCAGTATTTT. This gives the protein CSARGGDTQYF.

The CDR3 sequence: CASRRGGRSDTQYF. The CDR3 DNA is TGTGCCAGCAGGCGGGGGGGCCGATCAGATACGCAGTATTTT. The V and J genes are TRBV5-6 and TRBJ2-3; TRBD2 agrees at 9 bases. The CDR3 has 14 amino acids. Germline CDR1 is SGHDT and CDR2 is YYEEEE. The V and J ends lost 5 bases and 4 bases, in that order; junction bases with no gene match: 5.

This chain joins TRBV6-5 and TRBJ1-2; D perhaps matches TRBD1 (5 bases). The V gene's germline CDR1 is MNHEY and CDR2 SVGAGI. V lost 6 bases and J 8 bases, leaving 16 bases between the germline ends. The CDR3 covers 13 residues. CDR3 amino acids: CASRLGVLGGYTF. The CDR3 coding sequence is TGTGCCAGCAGATTAGGGGTCCTCGGGGGCTACACCTTC.

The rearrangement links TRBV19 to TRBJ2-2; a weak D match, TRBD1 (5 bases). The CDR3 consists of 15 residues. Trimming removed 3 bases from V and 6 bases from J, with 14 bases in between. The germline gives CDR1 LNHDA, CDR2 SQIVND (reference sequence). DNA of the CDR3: TGTGCCAGTAGTATCCAGCAGGGTAGGGCCGGGGAGCTGTTTTTT. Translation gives CASSIQQGRAGELFF.

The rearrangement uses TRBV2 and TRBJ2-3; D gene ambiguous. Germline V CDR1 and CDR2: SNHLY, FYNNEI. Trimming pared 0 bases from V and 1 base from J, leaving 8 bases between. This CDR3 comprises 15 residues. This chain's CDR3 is CASSEARGGTDTQYF. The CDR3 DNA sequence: TGTGCCAGCAGTGAAGCGCGAGGAGGCACAGATACGCAGTATTTT.